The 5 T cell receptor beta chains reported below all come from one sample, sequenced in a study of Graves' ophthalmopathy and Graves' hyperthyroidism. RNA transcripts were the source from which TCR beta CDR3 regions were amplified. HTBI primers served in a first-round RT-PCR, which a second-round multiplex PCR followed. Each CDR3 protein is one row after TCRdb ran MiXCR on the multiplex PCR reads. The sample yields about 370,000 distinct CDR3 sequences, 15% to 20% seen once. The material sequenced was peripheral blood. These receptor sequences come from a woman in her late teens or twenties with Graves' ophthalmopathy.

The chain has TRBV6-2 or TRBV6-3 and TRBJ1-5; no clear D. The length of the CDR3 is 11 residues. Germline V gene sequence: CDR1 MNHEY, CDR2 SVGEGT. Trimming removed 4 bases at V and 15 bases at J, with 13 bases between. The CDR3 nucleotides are TGTGCCAGCAGTTCAGGACGGCCTATGCATTTT. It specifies CASSSGRPMHF.

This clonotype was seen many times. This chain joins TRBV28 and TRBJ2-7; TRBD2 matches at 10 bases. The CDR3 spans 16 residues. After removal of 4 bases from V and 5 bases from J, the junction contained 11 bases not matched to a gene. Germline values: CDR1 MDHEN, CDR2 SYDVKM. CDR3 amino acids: CASSYPASGRVHEQYF. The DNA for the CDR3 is TGTGCCAGCAGTTACCCCGCTAGCGGGAGAGTCCACGAGCAGTACTTC.

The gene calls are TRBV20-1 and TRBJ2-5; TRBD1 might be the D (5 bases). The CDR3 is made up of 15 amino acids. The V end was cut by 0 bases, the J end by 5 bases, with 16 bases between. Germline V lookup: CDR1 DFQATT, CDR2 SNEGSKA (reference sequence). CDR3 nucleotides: TGCAGTGCTAGAGATATTTTCGGTAGGGGTGAGACCCAGTACTTC. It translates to CSARDIFGRGETQYF.

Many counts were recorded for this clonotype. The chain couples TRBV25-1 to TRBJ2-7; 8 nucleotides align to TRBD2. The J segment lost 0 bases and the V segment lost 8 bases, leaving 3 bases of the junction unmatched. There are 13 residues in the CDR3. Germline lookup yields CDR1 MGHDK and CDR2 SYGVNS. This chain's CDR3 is CASGSGGSYEQYF. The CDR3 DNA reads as TGTGCCAGCGGGAGCGGGGGCTCCTACGAGCAGTACTTC.

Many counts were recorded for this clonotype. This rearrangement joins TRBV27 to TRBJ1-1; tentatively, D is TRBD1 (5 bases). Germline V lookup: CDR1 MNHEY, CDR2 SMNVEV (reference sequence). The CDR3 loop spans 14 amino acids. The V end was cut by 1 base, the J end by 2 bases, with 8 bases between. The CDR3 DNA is TGTGCCAGCAGTTTATTGGGGGATAACACTGAAGCTTTCTTT. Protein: CASSLLGDNTEAFF.